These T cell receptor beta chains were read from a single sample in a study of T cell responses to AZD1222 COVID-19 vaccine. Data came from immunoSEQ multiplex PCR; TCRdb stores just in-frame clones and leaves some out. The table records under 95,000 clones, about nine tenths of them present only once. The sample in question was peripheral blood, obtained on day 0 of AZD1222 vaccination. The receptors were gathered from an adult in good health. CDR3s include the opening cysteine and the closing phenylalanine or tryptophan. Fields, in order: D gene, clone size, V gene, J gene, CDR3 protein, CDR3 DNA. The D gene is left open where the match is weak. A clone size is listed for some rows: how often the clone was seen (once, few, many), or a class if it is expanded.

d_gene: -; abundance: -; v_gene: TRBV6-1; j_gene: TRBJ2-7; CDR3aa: CASSEALGRVYEQYF; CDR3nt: TGTGCCAGCAGTGAAGCGCTGGGAAGGGTCTACGAGCAGTACTTC
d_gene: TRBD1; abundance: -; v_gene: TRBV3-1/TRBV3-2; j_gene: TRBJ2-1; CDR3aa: CAISPAQGAYNEQFF; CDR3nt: TGTGCCATCTCGCCCGCACAGGGGGCCTACAATGAGCAGTTCTTC
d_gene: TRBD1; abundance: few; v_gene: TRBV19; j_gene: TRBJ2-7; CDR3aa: CASSVRQGSSYEQYF; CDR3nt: TGTGCCAGTAGTGTCCGACAGGGGAGCTCCTACGAGCAGTACTTC
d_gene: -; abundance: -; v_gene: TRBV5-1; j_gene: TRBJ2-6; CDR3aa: CASSLGDASGANVLTF; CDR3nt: TGCGCCAGCAGCTTGGGGGACGCTTCTGGGGCCAACGTCCTGACTTTC
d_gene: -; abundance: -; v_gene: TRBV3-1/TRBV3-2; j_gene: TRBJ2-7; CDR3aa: CASSQSRVLNEQYF; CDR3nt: TGTGCCAGCAGCCAAAGTCGAGTACTTAACGAGCAGTACTTC
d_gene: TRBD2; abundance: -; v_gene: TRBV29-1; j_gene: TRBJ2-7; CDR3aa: CSVDLREGRYEQYF; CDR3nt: TGCAGCGTTGATCTGCGGGAGGGCCGATACGAGCAGTACTTC
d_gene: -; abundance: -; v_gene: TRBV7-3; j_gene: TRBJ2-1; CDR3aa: CASSIDSYNEQFF; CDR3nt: TGTGCCAGCAGCATCGACAGTTACAATGAGCAGTTCTTC
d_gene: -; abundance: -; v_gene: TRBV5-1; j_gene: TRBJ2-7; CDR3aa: CASSPGSDTNYEQYF; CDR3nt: TGCGCCAGCAGCCCGGGAAGTGACACTAACTACGAGCAGTACTTC
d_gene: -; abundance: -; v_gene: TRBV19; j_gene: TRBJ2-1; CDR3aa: CASSIVERSSYNEQFF; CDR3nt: TGTGCCAGTAGTATAGTTGAGCGGAGCTCCTACAATGAGCAGTTCTTC
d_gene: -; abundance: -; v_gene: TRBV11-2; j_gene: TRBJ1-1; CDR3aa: CASSLESRRLNEAFF; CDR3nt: TGTGCCAGCAGCTTAGAGAGCCGACGGCTGAATGAAGCTTTCTTT
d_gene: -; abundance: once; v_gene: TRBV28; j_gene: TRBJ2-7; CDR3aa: CASSGAAWDEQYF; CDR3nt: TGTGCCAGCAGTGGGGCCGCCTGGGACGAGCAGTACTTC
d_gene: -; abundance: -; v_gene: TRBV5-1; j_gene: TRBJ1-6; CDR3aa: CASSPKNGSPLHF; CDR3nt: TGCGCCAGCAGCCCTAAGAACGGTTCACCCCTCCACTTT
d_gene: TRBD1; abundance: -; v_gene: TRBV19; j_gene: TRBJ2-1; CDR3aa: CATDRGDNEQFF; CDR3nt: TGTGCCACTGACAGGGGGGACAATGAGCAGTTCTTC
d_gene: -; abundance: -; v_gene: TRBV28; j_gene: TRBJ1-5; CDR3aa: CASSQTWEPQHF; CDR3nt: TGTGCCAGCAGTCAGACATGGGAGCCCCAGCATTTT
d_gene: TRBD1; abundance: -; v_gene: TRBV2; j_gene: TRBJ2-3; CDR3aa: CAIRTGEFPDTQYF; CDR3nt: TGTGCCATCCGGACAGGGGAATTCCCAGATACGCAGTATTTT
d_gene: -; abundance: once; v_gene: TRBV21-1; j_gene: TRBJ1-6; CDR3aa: CASSKVGFRVFGSDSPLHF; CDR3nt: TGTGCCAGCAGCAAAGTCGGATTTCGGGTGTTCGGTTCGGATTCACCCCTCCACTTT
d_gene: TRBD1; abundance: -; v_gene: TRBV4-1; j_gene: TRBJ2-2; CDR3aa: CASSRGQGANTGELFF; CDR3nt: TGCGCCAGCAGCCGAGGACAGGGGGCGAACACCGGGGAGCTGTTTTTT
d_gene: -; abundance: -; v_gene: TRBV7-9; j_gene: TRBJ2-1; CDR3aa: CASSLALVQDNEQFF; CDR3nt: TGTGCCAGCAGCTTAGCGCTGGTTCAGGACAATGAGCAGTTCTTC
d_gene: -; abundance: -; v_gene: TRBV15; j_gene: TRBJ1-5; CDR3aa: CATSRAGGQPQHF; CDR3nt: TGTGCCACCAGCAGAGCCGGAGGTCAGCCCCAGCATTTT
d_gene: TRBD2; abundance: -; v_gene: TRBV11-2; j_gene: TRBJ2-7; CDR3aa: CASSSGLAYEQYF; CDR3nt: TGTGCCAGCAGCTCGGGACTAGCCTACGAGCAGTACTTC
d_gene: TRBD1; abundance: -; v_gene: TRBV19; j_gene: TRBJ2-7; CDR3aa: CASSIQTPGTGGEQYF; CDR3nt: TGTGCCAGTAGTATTCAGACTCCCGGGACAGGGGGCGAGCAGTACTTC
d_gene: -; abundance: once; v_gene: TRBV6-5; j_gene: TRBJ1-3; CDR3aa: CASAGAPGNTIYF; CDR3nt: TGTGCCAGCGCGGGGGCGCCTGGAAACACCATATATTTT
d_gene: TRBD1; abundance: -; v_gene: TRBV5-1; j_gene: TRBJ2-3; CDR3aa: CASRGATGGTDTQYF; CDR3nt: TGCGCCAGCAGAGGGGCTACAGGGGGCACAGATACGCAGTATTTT
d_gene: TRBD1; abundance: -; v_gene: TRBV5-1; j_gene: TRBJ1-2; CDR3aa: CASSSTGGSYGYTF; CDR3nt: TGCGCCAGCAGCTCGACAGGGGGTAGCTATGGCTACACCTTC
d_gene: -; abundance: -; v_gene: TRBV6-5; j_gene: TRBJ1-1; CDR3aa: CASSYSNGGEAFF; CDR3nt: TGTGCCAGCAGTTACTCGAATGGGGGGGAAGCTTTCTTT
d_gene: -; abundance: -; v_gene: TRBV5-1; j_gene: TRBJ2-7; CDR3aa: CASSLDLAAQYF; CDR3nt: TGCGCCAGCAGCTTGGATCTAGCCGCACAGTACTTC
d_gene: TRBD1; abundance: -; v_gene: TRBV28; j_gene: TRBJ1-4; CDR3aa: CASSLGDSRNEKLFF; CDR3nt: TGTGCCAGCAGTTTGGGGGACAGCCGTAATGAAAAACTGTTTTTT
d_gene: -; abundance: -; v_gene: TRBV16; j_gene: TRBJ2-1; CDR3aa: CASSQLGDTNNEQFF; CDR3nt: TGTGCCAGCAGCCAATTAGGGGACACCAACAATGAGCAGTTCTTC
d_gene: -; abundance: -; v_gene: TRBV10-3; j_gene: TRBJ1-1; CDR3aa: CAISESMTEAFF; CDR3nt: TGTGCCATCAGTGAGTCAATGACTGAAGCTTTCTTT